This T cell receptor beta chain is from a study of shared clonotypes between healthy human individuals. Study-wide findings and caveats: The study found lower generation probabilities in non-shared clonotypes than in those shared by all four donors.

The assay was immunoSEQ multiplex PCR, and TCRdb's table has in-frame clones only and misses some. The data show about 1.4 million clones, with roughly 96% seen just once and approximately 1.1% held by the top ten. This CDR3 is 13 amino acids long. Germline V gene sequence: CDR1 LNHDA, CDR2 SQIVND (reference sequence). With 9 bases removed from V and 3 bases from J, the gap between germline ends came to 15 bases. Details on this clone: Its antigen is not known.

V usage is TRBV19 and J usage is TRBJ2-7; D may correspond to TRBD1 or TRBD2 (5 bases each). Sample: naive CD4+ T cells sorted from blood. The subset is: CD45RA+ positively selected. The clonotype was recovered from a man aged 25 to 40 in good health. The CDR3 spells CARTGTAIYEQYF. As DNA, the CDR3 is TGTGCCAGAACCGGGACGGCTATCTACGAGCAGTACTTC.